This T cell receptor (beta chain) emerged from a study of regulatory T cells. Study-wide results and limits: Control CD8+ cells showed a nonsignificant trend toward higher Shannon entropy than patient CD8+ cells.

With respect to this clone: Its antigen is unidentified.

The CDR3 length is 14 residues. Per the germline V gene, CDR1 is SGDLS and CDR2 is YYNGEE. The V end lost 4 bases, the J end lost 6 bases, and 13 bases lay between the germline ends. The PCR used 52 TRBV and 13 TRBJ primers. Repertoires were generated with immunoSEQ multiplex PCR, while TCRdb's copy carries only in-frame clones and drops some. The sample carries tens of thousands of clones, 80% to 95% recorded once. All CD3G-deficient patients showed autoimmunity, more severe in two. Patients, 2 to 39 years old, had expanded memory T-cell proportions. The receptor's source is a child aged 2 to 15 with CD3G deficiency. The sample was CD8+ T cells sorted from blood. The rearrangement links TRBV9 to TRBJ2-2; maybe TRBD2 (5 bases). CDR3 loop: CASSSGVVAGELFF. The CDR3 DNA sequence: TGTGCCAGCAGCTCCGGGGTAGTGGCCGGGGAGCTGTTTTTT.